This record concerns one TCR beta chain sequence. Its target is not known. These data are taken from a study of vaccination and CD4 T cells after COVID-19. Study-wide context: Two of the convalescents were Hispanic, and convalescents were six males and four females. Day 14 and days 161 to 241 post-vaccination were the sampling points for a few convalescent patients. Findings of the study overall: 304 of 307 vaccine-specific clones from convalescent patients were spike mono-reactive.

The CDR3 is 14 residues long. Germline assignment: CDR1 SGHTA and CDR2 FQGNSA. Trimming stripped 3 bases from V and 2 bases from J, with 7 bases between. Sample time point: late sampling 161 to 241 days after vaccination in three convalescent patients. Documented treatment: roughly 11-day PBMC culture with coronavirus spike peptide pools or control peptides (ViraFEST assay). Under 2.5 million PBMCs were grown per well alongside approximately 9.4 IU/ml IL-2 and roughly 10 ug/ml peptide pools. Sequenced with the Oncomine TCR Beta short-read assay was DNA taken from cultured CD4+ T cells. Via MiXCR, TCRdb re-called the PCR reads, giving one row per CDR3 protein. The sample contains about 20,000 distinct CDR3 sequences, 35% to 45% of which appear only once.

V and J are TRBV7-2 and TRBJ2-2, with D unresolved. The receptor was isolated from a human donor who had recovered from COVID-19. Sample: CD4+ T cells from blood, cultured in vitro, taken about 7 months after SARS-CoV-2 vaccination. The CDR3 loop reads CASSFLANTGELFF. The CDR3 nucleotides read TGTGCCAGCAGCTTCCTTGCCAACACCGGGGAGCTGTTTTTT.